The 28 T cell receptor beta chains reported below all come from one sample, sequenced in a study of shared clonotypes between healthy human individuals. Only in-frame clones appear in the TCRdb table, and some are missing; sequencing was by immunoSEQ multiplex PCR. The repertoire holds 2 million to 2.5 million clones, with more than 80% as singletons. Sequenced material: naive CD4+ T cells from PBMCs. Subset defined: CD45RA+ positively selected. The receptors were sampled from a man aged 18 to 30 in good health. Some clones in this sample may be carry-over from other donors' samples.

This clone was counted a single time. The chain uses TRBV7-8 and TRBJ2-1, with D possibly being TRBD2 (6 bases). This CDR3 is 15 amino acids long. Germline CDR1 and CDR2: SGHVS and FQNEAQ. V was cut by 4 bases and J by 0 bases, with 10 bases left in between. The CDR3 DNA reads TGTGCCAGCAGCTCACAAGCGGGCTCCTACAATGAGCAGTTCTTC. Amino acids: CASSSQAGSYNEQFF. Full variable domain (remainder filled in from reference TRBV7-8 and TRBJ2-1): GAGVSQSPRYKVAKRGQDVALRCDPISGHVSLFWYQQALGQGPEFLTYFQNEAQLDKSGLPSDRFFAERPEGSVSTLKIQRTQQEDSAVYLCASSSQAGSYNEQFFGPGTRLTVL.

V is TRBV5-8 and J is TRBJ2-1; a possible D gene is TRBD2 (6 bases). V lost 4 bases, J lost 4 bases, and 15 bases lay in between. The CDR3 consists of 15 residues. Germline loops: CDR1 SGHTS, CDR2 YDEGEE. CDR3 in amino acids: CASSDRLGRYNEQFF. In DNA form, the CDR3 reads TGTGCCAGCAGCGACCGACTAGGGCGGTACAATGAGCAGTTCTTC.

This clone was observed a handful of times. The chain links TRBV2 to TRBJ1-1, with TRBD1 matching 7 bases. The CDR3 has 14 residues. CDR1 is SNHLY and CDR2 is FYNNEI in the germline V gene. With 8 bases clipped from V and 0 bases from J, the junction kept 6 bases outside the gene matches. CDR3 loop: CASVRQGLNTEAFF. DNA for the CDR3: TGTGCCAGCGTGAGACAGGGACTGAACACTGAAGCTTTCTTT.

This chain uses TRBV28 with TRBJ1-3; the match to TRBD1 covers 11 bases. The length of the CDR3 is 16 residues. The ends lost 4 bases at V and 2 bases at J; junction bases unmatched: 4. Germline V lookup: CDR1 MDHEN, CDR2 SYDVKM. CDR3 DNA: TGTGCCAGCAGTTCCCGGACAGGGGGCCCTGGAAACACCATATATTTT. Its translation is CASSSRTGGPGNTIYF.

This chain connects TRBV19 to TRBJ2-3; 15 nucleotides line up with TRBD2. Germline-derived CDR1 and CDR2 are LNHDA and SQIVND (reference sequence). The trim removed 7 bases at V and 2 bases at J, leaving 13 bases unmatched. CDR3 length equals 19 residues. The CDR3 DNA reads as TGTGCCAGTACCCGGAGGACTAGCGGGAGGGCCTGGTTCACAGATACGCAGTATTTT. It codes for CASTRRTSGRAWFTDTQYF.

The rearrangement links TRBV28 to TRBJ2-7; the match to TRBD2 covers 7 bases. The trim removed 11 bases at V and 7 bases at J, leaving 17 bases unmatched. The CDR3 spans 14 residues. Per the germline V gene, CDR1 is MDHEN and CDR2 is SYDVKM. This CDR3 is CAGGGGRGPGEQYF. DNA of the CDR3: TGTGCCGGGGGAGGCGGGAGAGGGCCGGGGGAGCAGTACTTC.

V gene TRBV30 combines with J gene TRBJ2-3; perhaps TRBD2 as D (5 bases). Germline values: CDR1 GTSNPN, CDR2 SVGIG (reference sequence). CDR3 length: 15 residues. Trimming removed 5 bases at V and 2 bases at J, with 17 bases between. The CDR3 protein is CAWDFRGSITDTQYF. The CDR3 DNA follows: TGTGCCTGGGACTTTAGAGGGTCCATCACAGATACGCAGTATTTT.

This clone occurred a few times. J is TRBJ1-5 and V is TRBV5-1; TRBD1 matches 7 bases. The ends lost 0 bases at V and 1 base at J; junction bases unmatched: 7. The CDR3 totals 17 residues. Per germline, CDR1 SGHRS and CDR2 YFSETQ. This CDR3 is CASSLGIRGPSNQPQHF. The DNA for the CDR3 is TGCGCCAGCAGCTTGGGAATAAGGGGGCCGAGCAATCAGCCCCAGCATTTT. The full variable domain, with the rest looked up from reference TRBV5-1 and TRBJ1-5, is KAGVTQTPRYLIKTRGQQVTLSCSPISGHRSVSWYQQTPGQGLQFLFEYFSETQRNKGNFPGRFSGRQFSNSRSEMNVSTLELGDSALYLCASSLGIRGPSNQPQHFGDGTRLSIL.

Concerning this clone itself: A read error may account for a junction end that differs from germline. CDR3 DNA sequence: TGTGCCAGCAGCTCGACAGCCAAAACCATTCAGTACTTC. Translated: CASSSTAKTIQYF. This rearrangement joins TRBV7-8 to TRBJ2-4; a possible D gene is TRBD1 (5 bases). There are 13 residues in the CDR3. CDR1 and CDR2 (germline): SGHVS, FQNEAQ.

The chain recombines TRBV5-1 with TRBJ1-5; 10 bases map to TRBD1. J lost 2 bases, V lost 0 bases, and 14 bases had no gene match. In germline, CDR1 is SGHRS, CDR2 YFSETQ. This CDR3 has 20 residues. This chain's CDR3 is CASSLAIRTGGVLGNQPQHF. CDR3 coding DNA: TGCGCCAGCAGCTTGGCCATAAGGACAGGGGGAGTGTTGGGCAATCAGCCCCAGCATTTT.

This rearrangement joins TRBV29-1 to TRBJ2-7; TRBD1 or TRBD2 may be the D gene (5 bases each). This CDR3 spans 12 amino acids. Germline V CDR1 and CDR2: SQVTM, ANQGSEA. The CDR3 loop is CSVGDGHYEQYF. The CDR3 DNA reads TGCAGTGTGGGGGACGGACACTACGAGCAGTACTTC.

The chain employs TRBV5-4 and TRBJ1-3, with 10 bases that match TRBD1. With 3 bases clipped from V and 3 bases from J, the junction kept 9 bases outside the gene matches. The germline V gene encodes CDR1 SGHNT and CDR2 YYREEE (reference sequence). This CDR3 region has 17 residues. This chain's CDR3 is CASSSKTGGRGGNTIYF. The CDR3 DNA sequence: TGTGCCAGCAGCTCTAAGACAGGGGGCAGGGGTGGAAACACCATATATTTT.

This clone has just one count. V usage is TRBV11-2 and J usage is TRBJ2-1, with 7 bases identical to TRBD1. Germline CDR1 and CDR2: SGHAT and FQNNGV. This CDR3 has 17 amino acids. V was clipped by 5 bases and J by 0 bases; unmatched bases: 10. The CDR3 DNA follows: TGTGCCAGCAGCGTAGCCCGGGGACAGAGCTCCTACAATGAGCAGTTCTTC. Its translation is CASSVARGQSSYNEQFF. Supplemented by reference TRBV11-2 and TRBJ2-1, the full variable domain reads EAGVAQSPRYKIIEKRQSVAFWCNPISGHATLYWYQQILGQGPKLLIQFQNNGVVDDSQLPKDRFSAERLKGVDSTLKIQPAKLEDSAVYLCASSVARGQSSYNEQFFGPGTRLTVL.

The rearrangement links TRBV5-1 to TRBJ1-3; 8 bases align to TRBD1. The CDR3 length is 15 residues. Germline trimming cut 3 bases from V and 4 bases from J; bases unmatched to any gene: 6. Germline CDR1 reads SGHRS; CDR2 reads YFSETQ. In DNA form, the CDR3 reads TGCGCCAGCAGCTGGGGACAGGCGGAAGGAAACACCATATATTTT. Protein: CASSWGQAEGNTIYF.

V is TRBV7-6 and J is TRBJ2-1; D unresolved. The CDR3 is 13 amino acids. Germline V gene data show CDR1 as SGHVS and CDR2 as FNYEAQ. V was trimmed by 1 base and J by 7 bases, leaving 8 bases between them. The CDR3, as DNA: TGTGCCAGCAGCTTAGGCCCTAGAAATGAGCAGTTCTTC. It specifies CASSLGPRNEQFF.

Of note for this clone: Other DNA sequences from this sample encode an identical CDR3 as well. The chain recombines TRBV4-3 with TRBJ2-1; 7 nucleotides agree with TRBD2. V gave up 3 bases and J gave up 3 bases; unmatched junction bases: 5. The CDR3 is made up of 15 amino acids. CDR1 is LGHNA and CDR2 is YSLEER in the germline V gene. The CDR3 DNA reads TGCGCCAGCAGCCAGGGCCTAGCGGACTACAATGAGCAGTTCTTC. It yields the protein CASSQGLADYNEQFF.

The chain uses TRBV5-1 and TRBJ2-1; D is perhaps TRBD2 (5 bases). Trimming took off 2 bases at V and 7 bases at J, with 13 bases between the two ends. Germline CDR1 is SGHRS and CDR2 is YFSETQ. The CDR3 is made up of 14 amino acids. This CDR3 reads CASSLGGPWNEQFF. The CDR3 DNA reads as TGCGCCAGCAGCTTAGGAGGCCCTTGGAATGAGCAGTTCTTC.

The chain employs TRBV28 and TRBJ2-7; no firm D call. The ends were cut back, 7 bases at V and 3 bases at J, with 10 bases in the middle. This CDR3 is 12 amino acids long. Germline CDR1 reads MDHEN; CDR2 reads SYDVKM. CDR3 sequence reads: CASTLEGYEQYF. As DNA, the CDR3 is TGTGCCAGCACCCTTGAAGGCTACGAGCAGTACTTC.

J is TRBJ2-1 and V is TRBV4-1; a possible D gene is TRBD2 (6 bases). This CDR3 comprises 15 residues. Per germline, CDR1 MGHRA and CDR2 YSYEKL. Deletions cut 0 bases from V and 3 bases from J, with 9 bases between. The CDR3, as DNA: TGCGCCAGCAGCCAAGAGGGGGGACTCTACAATGAGCAGTTCTTC. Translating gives CASSQEGGLYNEQFF.

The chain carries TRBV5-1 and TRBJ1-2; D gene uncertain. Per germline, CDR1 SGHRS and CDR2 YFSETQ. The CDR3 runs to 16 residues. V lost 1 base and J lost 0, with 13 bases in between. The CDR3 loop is CASSLLTSYPNYGYTF. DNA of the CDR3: TGCGCCAGCAGCTTGCTCACAAGTTACCCTAACTATGGCTACACCTTC.

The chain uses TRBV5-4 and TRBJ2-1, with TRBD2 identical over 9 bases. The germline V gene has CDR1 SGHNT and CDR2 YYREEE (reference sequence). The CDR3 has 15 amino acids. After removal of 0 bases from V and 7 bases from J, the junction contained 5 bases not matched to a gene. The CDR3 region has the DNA TGTGCCAGCAGCTTGGATCCTAGCGGGGTTAATGAGCAGTTCTTC. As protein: CASSLDPSGVNEQFF.

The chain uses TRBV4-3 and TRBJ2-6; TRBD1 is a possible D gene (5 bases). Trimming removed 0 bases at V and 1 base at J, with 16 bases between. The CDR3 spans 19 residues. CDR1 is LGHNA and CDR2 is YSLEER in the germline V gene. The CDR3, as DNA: TGCGCCAGCAGCCAAGATTGGGCCTTCGGACAATCTGGGGCCAACGTCCTGACTTTC. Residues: CASSQDWAFGQSGANVLTF.

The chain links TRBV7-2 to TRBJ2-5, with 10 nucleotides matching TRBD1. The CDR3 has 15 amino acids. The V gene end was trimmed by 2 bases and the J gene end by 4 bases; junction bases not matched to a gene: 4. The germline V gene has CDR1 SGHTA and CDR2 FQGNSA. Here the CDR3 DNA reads TGTGCCAGCAGCTTACTGGGGACAGGGGTAGAGACCCAGTACTTC. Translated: CASSLLGTGVETQYF.

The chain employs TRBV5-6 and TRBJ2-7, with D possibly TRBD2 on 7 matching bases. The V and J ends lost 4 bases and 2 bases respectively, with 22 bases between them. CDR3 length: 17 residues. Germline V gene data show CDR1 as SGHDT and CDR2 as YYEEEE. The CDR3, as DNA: TGTGCCAGCAGCGGGGGGGGCGAGGTGTGGAGGACCTACGAGCAGTACTTC. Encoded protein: CASSGGGEVWRTYEQYF.

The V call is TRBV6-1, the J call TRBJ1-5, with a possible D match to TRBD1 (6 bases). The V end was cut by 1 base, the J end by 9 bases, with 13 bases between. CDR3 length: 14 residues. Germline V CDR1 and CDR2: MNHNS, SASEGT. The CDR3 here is CASSEGRGGRPQHF. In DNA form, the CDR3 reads TGTGCCAGCAGTGAAGGGAGGGGGGGAAGGCCCCAGCATTTT.

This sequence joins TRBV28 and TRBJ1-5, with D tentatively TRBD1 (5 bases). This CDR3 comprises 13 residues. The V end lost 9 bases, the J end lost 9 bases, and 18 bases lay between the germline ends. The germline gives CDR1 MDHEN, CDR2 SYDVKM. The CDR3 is CASEGQPAPPQHF. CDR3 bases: TGTGCCAGTGAGGGGCAGCCGGCCCCGCCCCAGCATTTT.

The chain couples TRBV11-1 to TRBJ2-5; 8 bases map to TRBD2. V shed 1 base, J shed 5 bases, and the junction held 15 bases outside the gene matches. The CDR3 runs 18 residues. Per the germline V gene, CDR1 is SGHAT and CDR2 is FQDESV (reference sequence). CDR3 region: CASSLERAAGRAVETQYF. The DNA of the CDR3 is TGTGCCAGCAGCTTAGAACGGGCTGCCGGGAGGGCCGTGGAGACCCAGTACTTC.

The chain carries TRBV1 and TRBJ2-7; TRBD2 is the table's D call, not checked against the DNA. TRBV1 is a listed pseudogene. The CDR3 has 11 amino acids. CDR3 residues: CTSSSGGKQYF. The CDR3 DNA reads TGCACCAGCAGCTCCGGGGGGAAGCAGTACTTC.